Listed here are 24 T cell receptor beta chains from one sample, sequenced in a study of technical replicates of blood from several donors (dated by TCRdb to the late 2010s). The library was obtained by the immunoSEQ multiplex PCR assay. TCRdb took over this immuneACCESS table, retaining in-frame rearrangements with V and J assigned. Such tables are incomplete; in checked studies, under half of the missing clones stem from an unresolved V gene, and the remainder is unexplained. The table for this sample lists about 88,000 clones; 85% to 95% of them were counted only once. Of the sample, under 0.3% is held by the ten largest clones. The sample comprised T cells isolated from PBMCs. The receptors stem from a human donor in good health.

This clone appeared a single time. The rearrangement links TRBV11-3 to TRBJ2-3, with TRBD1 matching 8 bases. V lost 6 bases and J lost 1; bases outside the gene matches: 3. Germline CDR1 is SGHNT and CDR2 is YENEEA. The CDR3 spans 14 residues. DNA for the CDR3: TGTGCCAGCAGTCCCAGGGGGCGCACAGATACGCAGTATTTT. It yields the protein CASSPRGRTDTQYF. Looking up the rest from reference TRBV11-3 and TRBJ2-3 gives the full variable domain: EAGVVQSPRYKIIEKKQPVAFWCNPISGHNTLYWYLQNLGQGPELLIRYENEEAVDDSQLPKDRFSAERLKGVDSTLKIQPAELGDSAVYLCASSPRGRTDTQYFGPGTRLTVL.

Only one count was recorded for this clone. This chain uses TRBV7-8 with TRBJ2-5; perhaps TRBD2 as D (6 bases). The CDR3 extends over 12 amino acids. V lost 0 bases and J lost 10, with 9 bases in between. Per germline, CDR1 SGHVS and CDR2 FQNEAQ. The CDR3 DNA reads TGTGCCAGCAGCTTAGCTGGGGGGAACCAGTACTTC. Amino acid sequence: CASSLAGGNQYF. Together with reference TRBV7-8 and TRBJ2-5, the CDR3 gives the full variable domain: GAGVSQSPRYKVAKRGQDVALRCDPISGHVSLFWYQQALGQGPEFLTYFQNEAQLDKSGLPSDRFFAERPEGSVSTLKIQRTQQEDSAVYLCASSLAGGNQYFGPGTRLLVL.

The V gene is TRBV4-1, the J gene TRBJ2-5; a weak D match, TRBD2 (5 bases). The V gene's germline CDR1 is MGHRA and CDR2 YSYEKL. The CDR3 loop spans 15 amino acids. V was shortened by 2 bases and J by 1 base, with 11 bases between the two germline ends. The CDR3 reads CASSQYTAGQETQYF. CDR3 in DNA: TGCGCCAGCAGCCAATACACGGCGGGCCAAGAGACCCAGTACTTC.

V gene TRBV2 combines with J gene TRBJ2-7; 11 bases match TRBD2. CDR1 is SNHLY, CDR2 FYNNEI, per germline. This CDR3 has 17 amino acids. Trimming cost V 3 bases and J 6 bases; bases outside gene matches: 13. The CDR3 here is CASSDVVRLAGGSEQYF. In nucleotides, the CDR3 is TGTGCCAGCAGTGATGTCGTGAGGCTAGCGGGAGGATCCGAGCAGTACTTC.

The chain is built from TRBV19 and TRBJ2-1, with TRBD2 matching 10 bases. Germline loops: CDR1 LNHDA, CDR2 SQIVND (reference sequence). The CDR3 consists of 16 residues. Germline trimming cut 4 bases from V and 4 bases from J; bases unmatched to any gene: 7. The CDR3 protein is CASSTPTSGMYNEQFF. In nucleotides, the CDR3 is TGTGCCAGTAGTACGCCAACTAGCGGGATGTACAATGAGCAGTTCTTC.

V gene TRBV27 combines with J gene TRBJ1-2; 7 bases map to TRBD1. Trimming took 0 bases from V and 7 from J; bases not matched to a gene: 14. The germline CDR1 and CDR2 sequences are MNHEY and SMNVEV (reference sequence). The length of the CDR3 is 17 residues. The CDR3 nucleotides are TGTGCCAGCAGTTTATCGAACAGGGGAATTTTTTCTTTTGGCTACACCTTC. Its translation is CASSLSNRGIFSFGYTF.

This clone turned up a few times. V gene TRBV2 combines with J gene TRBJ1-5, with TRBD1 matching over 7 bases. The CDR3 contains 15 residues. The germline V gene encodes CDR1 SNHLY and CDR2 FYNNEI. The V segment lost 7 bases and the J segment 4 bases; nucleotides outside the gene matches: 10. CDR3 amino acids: CASNGPRGTNQPQHF. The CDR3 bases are TGTGCCAGCAATGGCCCCAGGGGGACTAATCAGCCCCAGCATTTT.

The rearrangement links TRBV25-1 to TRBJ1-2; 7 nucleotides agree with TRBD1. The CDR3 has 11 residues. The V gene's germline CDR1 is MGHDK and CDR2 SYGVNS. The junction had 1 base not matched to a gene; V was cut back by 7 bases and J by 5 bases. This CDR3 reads CASTRGYGYTF. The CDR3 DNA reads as TGTGCCAGCACCAGGGGGTATGGCTACACCTTC.

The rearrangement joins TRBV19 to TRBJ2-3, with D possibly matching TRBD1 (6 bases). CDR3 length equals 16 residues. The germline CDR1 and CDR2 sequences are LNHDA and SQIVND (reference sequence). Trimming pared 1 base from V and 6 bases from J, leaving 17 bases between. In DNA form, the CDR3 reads TGTGCCAGTAGTATAGGGCAGGGGCCGGGCTTTGATACGCAGTATTTT. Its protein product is CASSIGQGPGFDTQYF.

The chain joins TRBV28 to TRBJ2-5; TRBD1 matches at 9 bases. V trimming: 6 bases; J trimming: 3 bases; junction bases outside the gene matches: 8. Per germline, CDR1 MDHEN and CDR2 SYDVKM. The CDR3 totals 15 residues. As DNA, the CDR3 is TGTGCCAGCAGCCCGAGCGGGACAGGGAAAGAGACCCAGTACTTC. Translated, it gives CASSPSGTGKETQYF.

The chain's CDR3 is CASGTGRLTQETQYF. The CDR3, as DNA: TGTGCCTCAGGTACAGGGCGTCTAACCCAAGAGACCCAGTACTTC. This chain joins TRBV11-3 and TRBJ2-5, with TRBD1 as a possible D gene (6 bases). The germline V gene has CDR1 SGHNT and CDR2 YENEEA. The V gene lost 11 bases and the J gene lost 1 base, with 20 bases spanning the gap. The CDR3 loop spans 15 amino acids.

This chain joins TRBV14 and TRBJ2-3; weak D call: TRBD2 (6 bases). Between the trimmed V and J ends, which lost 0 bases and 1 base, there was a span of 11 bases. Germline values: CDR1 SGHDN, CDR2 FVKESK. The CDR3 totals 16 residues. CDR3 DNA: TGTGCCAGCAGCCAAGATGGCGGGATTGGCACAGATACGCAGTATTTT. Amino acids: CASSQDGGIGTDTQYF.

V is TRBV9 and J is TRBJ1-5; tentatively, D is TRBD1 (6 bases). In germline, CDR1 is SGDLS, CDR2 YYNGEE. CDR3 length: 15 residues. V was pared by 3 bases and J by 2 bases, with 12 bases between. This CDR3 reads CASSEGGGGNQPQHF. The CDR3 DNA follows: TGTGCCAGCAGCGAGGGGGGGGGAGGCAATCAGCCCCAGCATTTT.

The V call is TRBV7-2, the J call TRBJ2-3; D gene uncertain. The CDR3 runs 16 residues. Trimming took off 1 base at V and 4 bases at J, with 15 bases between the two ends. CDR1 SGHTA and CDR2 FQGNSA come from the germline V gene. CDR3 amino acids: CASSLVYLVGADTQYF. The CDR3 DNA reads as TGTGCCAGCAGCTTAGTTTATCTAGTTGGCGCAGATACGCAGTATTTT. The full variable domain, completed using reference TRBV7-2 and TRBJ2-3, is GAGVSQSPSNKVTEKGKDVELRCDPISGHTALYWYRQSLGQGLEFLIYFQGNSAPDKSGLPSDRFSAERTGGSVSTLTIQRTQQEDSAVYLCASSLVYLVGADTQYFGPGTRLTVL.

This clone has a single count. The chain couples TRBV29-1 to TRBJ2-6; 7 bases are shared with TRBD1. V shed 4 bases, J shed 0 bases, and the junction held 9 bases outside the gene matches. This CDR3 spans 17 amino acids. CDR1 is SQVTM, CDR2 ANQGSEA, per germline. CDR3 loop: CSVGAGGSFSGANVLTF. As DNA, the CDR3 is TGCAGCGTTGGGGCAGGGGGTTCCTTCTCTGGGGCCAACGTCCTGACTTTC.

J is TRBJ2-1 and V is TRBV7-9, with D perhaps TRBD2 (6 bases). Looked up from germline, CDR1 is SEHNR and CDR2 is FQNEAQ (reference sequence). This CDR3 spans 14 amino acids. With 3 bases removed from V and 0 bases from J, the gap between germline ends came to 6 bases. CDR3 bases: TGTGCCAGCAGCTTCGGGGGCTCCTACAATGAGCAGTTCTTC. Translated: CASSFGGSYNEQFF.

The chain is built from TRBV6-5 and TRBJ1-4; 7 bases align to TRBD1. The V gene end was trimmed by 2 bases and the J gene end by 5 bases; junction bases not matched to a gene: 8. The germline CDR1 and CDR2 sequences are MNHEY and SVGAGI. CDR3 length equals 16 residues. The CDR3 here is CASSYTHRGANEKLFF. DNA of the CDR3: TGTGCCAGCAGTTACACCCACAGGGGTGCGAATGAAAAACTGTTTTTT.

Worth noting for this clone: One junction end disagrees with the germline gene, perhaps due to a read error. CDR3 in amino acids: CASSMPDGTTYF. The CDR3 bases are TGCGCCAGCTCTATGCCCGACGGGACAACGTATTTT. V is TRBV10-1 and J is TRBJ1-4; D is possibly TRBD1 (6 bases). Looked up from germline, CDR1 is WNHNN and CDR2 is SYGVQD (reference sequence). The CDR3 spans 12 residues.

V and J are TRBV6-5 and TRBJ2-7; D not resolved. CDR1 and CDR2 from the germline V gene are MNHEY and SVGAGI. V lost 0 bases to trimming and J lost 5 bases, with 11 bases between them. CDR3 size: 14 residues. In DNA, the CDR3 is TGTGCCAGCAGTTACTCGATAACTCCACACGAGCAGTACTTC. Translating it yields CASSYSITPHEQYF.

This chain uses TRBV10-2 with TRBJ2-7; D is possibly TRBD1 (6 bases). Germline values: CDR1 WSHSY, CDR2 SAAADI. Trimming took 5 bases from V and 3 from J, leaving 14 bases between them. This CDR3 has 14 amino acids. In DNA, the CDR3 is TGCGCCAGCAGTCCGGAACAGGGAGTCTACGAGCAGTACTTC. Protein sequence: CASSPEQGVYEQYF.

The DNA of the CDR3 is TGTGCCAGCAGTTTCCTCGCAGGCTCCTACAATGAGCAGTTCTTC. This encodes CASSFLAGSYNEQFF. The chain combines TRBV27 with TRBJ2-1; D is unclear. Germline V gene data show CDR1 as MNHEY and CDR2 as SMNVEV (reference sequence). V dropped 3 bases and J dropped 0 bases, with 9 bases sitting between them. The CDR3 has 15 residues.

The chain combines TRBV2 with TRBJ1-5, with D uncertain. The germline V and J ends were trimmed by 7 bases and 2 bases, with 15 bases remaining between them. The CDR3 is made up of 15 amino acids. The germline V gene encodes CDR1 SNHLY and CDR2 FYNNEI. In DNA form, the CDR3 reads TGTGCCAGCACGAAAGAGGGTCTGGGCAATCAGCCCCAGCATTTT. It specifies CASTKEGLGNQPQHF.

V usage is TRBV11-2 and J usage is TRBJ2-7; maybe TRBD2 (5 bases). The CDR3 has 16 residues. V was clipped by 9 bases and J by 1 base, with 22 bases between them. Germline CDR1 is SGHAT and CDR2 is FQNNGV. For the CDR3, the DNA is TGTGCCAGTGACCCGGCGTCCGAGGGTTTGTCCTACGAGCAGTACTTC. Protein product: CASDPASEGLSYEQYF.

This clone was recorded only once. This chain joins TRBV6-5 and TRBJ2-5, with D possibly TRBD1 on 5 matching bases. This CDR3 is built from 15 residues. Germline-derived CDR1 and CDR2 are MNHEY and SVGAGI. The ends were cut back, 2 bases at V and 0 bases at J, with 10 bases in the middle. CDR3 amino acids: CASSYRRGYQETQYF. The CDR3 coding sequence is TGTGCCAGCAGTTACCGAAGGGGATACCAAGAGACCCAGTACTTC.